This T cell receptor (beta chain) was observed in a study of metastatic and nonmetastatic thyroid tumors. This clone was counted at least ten times. Patients underwent thyroid surgery, and none had received any treatment before it. TCRdb re-called clones via MiXCR from the PCR reads. The sample includes some 22,000 clones, approximately 11% of them seen just once. Germline V gene data show CDR1 as SGDLS and CDR2 as YYNGEE. V lost 2 bases and J lost 2, with 11 bases in between. The CDR3 consists of 15 residues. V usage is TRBV9 and J usage is TRBJ2-1; perhaps D is TRBD1 or TRBD2 (6 bases each). The TCR comes from a female donor with papillary thyroid cancer or a benign thyroid nodule (not recorded which). Some clones in this sample may be carry-over from other donors' samples. Sequenced: blood. The chain's CDR3 is CASSVLGGTYNEQFF. Here the CDR3 DNA reads TGTGCCAGCAGCGTCCTAGGGGGGACCTACAATGAGCAGTTCTTC.